The 15 T cell receptor beta chains in this list originate from one sample, sequenced in a study of T cell responses to AZD1222 COVID-19 vaccine. The table came from immunoSEQ multiplex PCR; TCRdb's copy has only in-frame clones and leaves some out. The table records about 84,000 clones, 70% to 90% of them present only once. The sequenced sample was peripheral blood, obtained 28 days after the second AZD1222 dose. All receptors come from an adult who received the AZD1222 COVID-19 vaccine.

The CDR3 sequence: CAWTSGLGGIQYF. For the CDR3, the DNA is TGTGCCTGGACCTCGGGACTAGGAGGCATTCAGTACTTC. The gene calls are TRBV30 and TRBJ2-4, with TRBD2 identical over 8 bases. The trim removed 4 bases at V and 9 bases at J, leaving 8 bases unmatched. Germline V CDR1 and CDR2: GTSNPN, SVGIG (reference sequence). The CDR3 loop spans 13 amino acids.

This chain uses TRBV7-2 with TRBJ1-6; D is unclear. Germline CDR1 reads SGHTA; CDR2 reads FQGNSA. V dropped 1 base and J dropped 14 bases, with 18 bases sitting between them. CDR3 size: 15 residues. The CDR3 sequence is CASSLGPFPELSLHF. CDR3 in DNA: TGTGCCAGCAGCTTAGGACCCTTCCCGGAGTTATCCCTCCACTTT.

The chain carries TRBV19 and TRBJ2-3; 8 nucleotides match TRBD2. Trimming cost V 5 bases and J 5 bases; bases outside gene matches: 18. This CDR3 is built from 18 residues. CDR1 and CDR2 (germline): LNHDA, SQIVND (reference sequence). CDR3 residues: CASSPRSPQAGVVDTQYF. In DNA, the CDR3 is TGTGCCAGTAGTCCCCGGTCCCCCCAAGCGGGAGTCGTAGATACGCAGTATTTT.

This chain joins TRBV19 and TRBJ1-2, with a tentative D call TRBD1 (5 bases). Trimming pared 6 bases from V and 1 base from J, leaving 15 bases between. There are 15 residues in the CDR3. Per germline, CDR1 LNHDA and CDR2 SQIVND (reference sequence). CDR3 protein: CASRYSVGGNYGYTF. The CDR3 DNA follows: TGTGCCAGTAGATATTCAGTCGGGGGTAACTATGGCTACACCTTC.

This sequence joins TRBV14 and TRBJ2-7; tentatively, D is TRBD1 or TRBD2 (5 bases each). CDR3 length: 11 residues. The V end lost 8 bases, the J end lost 6 bases, and 11 bases lay between the germline ends. Per germline, CDR1 SGHDN and CDR2 FVKESK. CDR3 sequence (DNA): TGTGCCAGCTCAACTAGGGGCGAGCAGTACTTC. It encodes CASSTRGEQYF.

The chain employs TRBV5-1 and TRBJ2-5; D tentatively reads TRBD1 or TRBD2 (5 bases each). Germline V gene lookup returns CDR1 SGHRS and CDR2 YFSETQ. V lost 1 base and J lost 4, with 14 bases in between. The CDR3 length is 15 residues. DNA of the CDR3: TGCGCCAGCAGCTTGTGGGCCGAGGGGCCAGAGACCCAGTACTTC. Amino acid sequence: CASSLWAEGPETQYF.

This clone was detected only once. The chain combines TRBV5-1 with TRBJ2-1, with TRBD2 matching 11 bases. Germline CDR1 reads SGHRS; CDR2 reads YFSETQ. This CDR3 is 17 amino acids long. Unmatched junction bases numbered 7, after V lost 0 bases and J lost 5 bases. In DNA, the CDR3 is TGCGCCAGCAGCTTGGTTGTAGCGGGGGGGCACGACAATGAGCAGTTCTTC. Translation: CASSLVVAGGHDNEQFF.

This chain joins TRBV5-4 and TRBJ2-3; 9 nucleotides match TRBD2. J lost 4 bases, V lost 3 bases, and 6 bases had no gene match. The CDR3 spans 15 residues. Germline CDR1 is SGHNT and CDR2 is YYREEE (reference sequence). The CDR3 coding sequence is TGTGCCAGCAGCTACGCGGGGGGGCACGCAGATACGCAGTATTTT. Translated: CASSYAGGHADTQYF.

The gene calls are TRBV4-1 and TRBJ1-2; 7 bases line up with TRBD1. Germline CDR1 reads MGHRA; CDR2 reads YSYEKL. V gave up 4 bases and J gave up 14 bases; unmatched junction bases: 16. The CDR3 length is 14 residues. CDR3 nucleotides: TGCGCCAGCAGCCCCCAGGAGGGGGCCCCTGAGAATACCTTC. It codes for CASSPQEGAPENTF.

The rearrangement uses TRBV7-2 and TRBJ2-3; tentatively, D is TRBD2 (6 bases). This CDR3 is 15 amino acids long. V lost 4 bases and J 5 bases, leaving 16 bases between the germline ends. The V gene's germline CDR1 is SGHTA and CDR2 FQGNSA. The CDR3 DNA follows: TGTGCCAGCAGCTCATTTCCGCGGGGCCAAGATACGCAGTATTTT. Translated: CASSSFPRGQDTQYF.

The chain joins TRBV6-1 to TRBJ2-6; D is undetermined. Looked up from germline, CDR1 is MNHNS and CDR2 is SASEGT. This CDR3 is built from 15 residues. V lost 3 bases, J lost 0 bases, and 6 bases lay in between. CDR3 amino acids: CASSERRSGANVLTF. In DNA form, the CDR3 reads TGTGCCAGCAGTGAGAGACGCTCTGGGGCCAACGTCCTGACTTTC.

This rearrangement joins TRBV5-4 to TRBJ1-1, with D uncertain. The V and J ends lost 0 bases and 2 bases respectively, with 8 bases between them. The CDR3 extends over 14 amino acids. The germline CDR1 and CDR2 sequences are SGHNT and YYREEE (reference sequence). Written as DNA, the CDR3 is TGTGCCAGCAGCTTGGGGCAGAGAAACACTGAAGCTTTCTTT. Amino acid sequence: CASSLGQRNTEAFF. Drawing the rest from reference TRBV5-4 and TRBJ1-1, the complete variable domain is ETGVTQSPTHLIKTRGQQVTLRCSSQSGHNTVSWYQQALGQGPQFIFQYYREEENGRGNFPPRFSGLQFPNYSSELNVNALELDDSALYLCASSLGQRNTEAFFGQGTRLTVV.

The chain has TRBV28 and TRBJ1-2; possibly TRBD1 for D (5 bases). V shed 9 bases and J shed 5 bases, with 22 bases lying between them. Germline V gene sequence: CDR1 MDHEN, CDR2 SYDVKM. The CDR3 sequence is 15 residues long. CDR3 DNA sequence: TGTGCCAGTAGAGAGGGGACCTCCCTCGGGTATGGCTACACCTTC. Its protein is CASREGTSLGYGYTF.

The genes are TRBV5-5 and TRBJ2-7; D remains unclear. CDR3 size: 14 residues. Germline V CDR1 and CDR2: SGHKS, YYEKEE (reference sequence). V gave up 1 base and J gave up 1 base, with 9 bases separating them. CDR3 amino acids: CASSLTGWSYEQYF. CDR3 nucleotide sequence: TGTGCCAGCAGCTTGACCGGGTGGTCCTACGAGCAGTACTTC.

The rearrangement joins TRBV10-3 to TRBJ1-6, with 7 bases fitting TRBD1. The germline V gene has CDR1 ENHRY and CDR2 SYGVKD. CDR3 size: 14 residues. V dropped 10 bases and J dropped 10; count of bases not matched to a gene: 13. In DNA form, the CDR3 reads TGTGCCACGACAGAACAGGGGCCTGGCTCACCCCTCCACTTT. Its protein product is CATTEQGPGSPLHF.